The 9 T cell receptor beta chains listed next were all sequenced from one sample in a study of blood T cell repertoires in COVID-19. The method was immunoSEQ multiplex PCR; TCRdb's version includes in-frame clones alone and lacks a portion of them. The data contain around 95,000 clones, more than 65% of them singletons. Sequenced sample: peripheral blood. These receptors all come from an elderly woman with acute or convalescent COVID-19.

The chain recombines TRBV7-2 with TRBJ2-1; the D gene is possibly TRBD2 (5 bases). From germline, CDR1 is SGHTA and CDR2 FQGNSA. Between the trimmed V and J ends, which lost 8 bases and 4 bases, there was a span of 18 bases. CDR3 length: 15 amino acids. The CDR3 sequence is CASSPVAGDYNEQFF. The CDR3 coding sequence is TGTGCCAGCTCCCCCGTTGCGGGCGATTACAATGAGCAGTTCTTC.

This clone was counted between two and nine times. CDR3 nucleotide sequence: TGTGCCAGCAGGGACCTCAGACAGGTGAGCTCCTACGAGCAGTACTTC. This gives the protein CASRDLRQVSSYEQYF. The chain couples TRBV25-1 to TRBJ2-7, with D perhaps TRBD1 (6 bases). The CDR3 consists of 16 residues. Germline CDR1 reads MGHDK; CDR2 reads SYGVNS. V was trimmed by 6 bases and J by 0 bases, leaving 18 bases between them.

The J gene is TRBJ2-2, the V gene TRBV9, with 14 bases matching TRBD2. CDR1 SGDLS and CDR2 YYNGEE come from the germline V gene. The CDR3 totals 17 residues. Trimming removed 0 bases from V and 5 bases from J; junction bases left unmatched: 3. CDR3: CASSVGGTSGGTGELFF. The CDR3 DNA sequence: TGTGCCAGCAGCGTAGGAGGGACTAGCGGGGGAACCGGGGAGCTGTTTTTT.

This clone was detected a few times. V gene TRBV27 combines with J gene TRBJ1-2, with D possibly being TRBD1 (5 bases). Trimming cost V 5 bases and J 2 bases, with 9 bases left between them. The CDR3 length is 13 residues. Germline CDR1 and CDR2: MNHEY and SMNVEV (reference sequence). The DNA of the CDR3 is TGTGCCAGCAGTGCAGGGCCGAACTATGGCTACACCTTC. Translation gives CASSAGPNYGYTF.

For the CDR3, the DNA is TGTGCCAGCAGAACACTAGCGGGGGGTCGCGATACGCAGTATTTT. It is translated as CASRTLAGGRDTQYF. The rearrangement joins TRBV6-5 to TRBJ2-3; 12 bases line up with TRBD2. With 6 bases clipped from V and 6 bases from J, the junction kept 7 bases outside the gene matches. Germline lookup yields CDR1 MNHEY and CDR2 SVGAGI. The CDR3 loop spans 15 amino acids.

This chain links TRBV5-4 with TRBJ2-3; 7 nucleotides match TRBD1. Germline loops: CDR1 SGHNT, CDR2 YYREEE (reference sequence). V lost 5 bases to trimming and J lost 6 bases; unmatched junction nucleotides: 9. CDR3 size: 14 residues. CDR3 region: CASSLKYRGDTQYF. The CDR3 DNA follows: TGTGCCAGCAGTTTGAAGTACAGGGGTGATACGCAGTATTTT.

The chain has TRBV7-2 and TRBJ1-1; 9 bases are shared with TRBD1. The CDR3 has 13 residues. Per germline, CDR1 SGHTA and CDR2 FQGNSA. The V and J ends lost 3 bases and 5 bases, in that order; junction bases with no gene match: 1. As DNA, the CDR3 is TGTGCCAGCAGCTTGACAGGGGGAACTGAAGCTTTCTTT. This translates into CASSLTGGTEAFF.

This chain uses TRBV18 with TRBJ1-2, with D tentatively TRBD1 (5 bases). Trimming stripped 2 bases from V and 8 bases from J, with 18 bases between. CDR1 and CDR2 from the germline V gene are KGHSH and LQKENI. This CDR3 spans 15 amino acids. The CDR3 bases are TGTGCCAGCTCACCAAAGGACGACAGTCCCGAAGGCTACACCTTC. Protein sequence: CASSPKDDSPEGYTF.

This CDR3 is CASSLEWAMGGRLDQPQHF. The CDR3 nucleotides read TGTGCCAGCAGCTTAGAGTGGGCTATGGGGGGGCGGCTTGATCAGCCCCAGCATTTT. The chain couples TRBV7-2 to TRBJ1-5; the D gene is possibly TRBD1 (6 bases). The CDR3 spans 19 residues. Trimming pared 1 base from V and 5 bases from J, leaving 24 bases between. The germline V gene encodes CDR1 SGHTA and CDR2 FQGNSA.